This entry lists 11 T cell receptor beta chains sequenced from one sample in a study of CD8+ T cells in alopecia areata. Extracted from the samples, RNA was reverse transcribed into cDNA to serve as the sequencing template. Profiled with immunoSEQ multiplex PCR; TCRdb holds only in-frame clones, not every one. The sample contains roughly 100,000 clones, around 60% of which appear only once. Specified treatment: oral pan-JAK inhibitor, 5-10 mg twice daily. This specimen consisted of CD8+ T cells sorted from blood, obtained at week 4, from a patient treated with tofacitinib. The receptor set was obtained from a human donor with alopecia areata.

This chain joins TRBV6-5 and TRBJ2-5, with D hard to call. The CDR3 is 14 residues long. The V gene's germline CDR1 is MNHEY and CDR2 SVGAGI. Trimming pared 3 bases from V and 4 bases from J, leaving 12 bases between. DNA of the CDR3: TGTGCCAGCAGTTATCACCTAGAAAGAGAGACCCAGTACTTC. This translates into CASSYHLERETQYF.

The CDR3 DNA follows: TGTGCCAGCAGCCCCTGGACAGGGGCCCCAATCTATGGCTACACCTTC. As protein: CASSPWTGAPIYGYTF. The chain is built from TRBV5-4 and TRBJ1-2; TRBD1 matches 9 bases. Germline trimming cut 4 bases from V and 4 bases from J; bases unmatched to any gene: 11. The CDR3 has 16 amino acids. From germline, CDR1 is SGHNT and CDR2 YYREEE (reference sequence).

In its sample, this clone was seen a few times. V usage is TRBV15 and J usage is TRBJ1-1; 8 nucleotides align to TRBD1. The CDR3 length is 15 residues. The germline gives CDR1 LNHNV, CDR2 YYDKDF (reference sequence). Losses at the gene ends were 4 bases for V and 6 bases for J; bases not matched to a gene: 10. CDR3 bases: TGTGCCACCAGCAAGAGGGGACAGGCGCGGGCTGAAGCTTTCTTT. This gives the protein CATSKRGQARAEAFF.

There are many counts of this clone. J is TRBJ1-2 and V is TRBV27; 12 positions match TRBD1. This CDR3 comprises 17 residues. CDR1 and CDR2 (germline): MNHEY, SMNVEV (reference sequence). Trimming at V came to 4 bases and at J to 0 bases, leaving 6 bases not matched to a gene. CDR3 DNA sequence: TGTGCCAGCAGTTCGACGGGACAGGGGGCTTCTAACTATGGCTACACCTTC. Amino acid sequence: CASSSTGQGASNYGYTF.

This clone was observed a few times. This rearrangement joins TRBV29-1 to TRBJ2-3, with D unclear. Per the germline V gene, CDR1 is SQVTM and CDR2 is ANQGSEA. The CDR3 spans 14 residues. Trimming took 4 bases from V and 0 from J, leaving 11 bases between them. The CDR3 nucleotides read TGCAGCGTTGTCATCCTACCTAGCACAGATACGCAGTATTTT. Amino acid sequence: CSVVILPSTDTQYF.

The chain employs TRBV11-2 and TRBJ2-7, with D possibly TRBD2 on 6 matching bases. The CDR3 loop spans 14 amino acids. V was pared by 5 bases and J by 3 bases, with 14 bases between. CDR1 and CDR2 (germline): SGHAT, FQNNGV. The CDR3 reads CASSPGAGYYEQYF. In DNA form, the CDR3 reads TGTGCCAGCAGCCCCGGAGCGGGTTACTACGAGCAGTACTTC.

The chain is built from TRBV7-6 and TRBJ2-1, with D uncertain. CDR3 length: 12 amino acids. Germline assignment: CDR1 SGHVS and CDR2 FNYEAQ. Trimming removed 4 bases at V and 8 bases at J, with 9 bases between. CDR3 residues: CASSSIVDEQFF. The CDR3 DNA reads TGTGCCAGCAGCTCGATAGTAGATGAGCAGTTCTTC.

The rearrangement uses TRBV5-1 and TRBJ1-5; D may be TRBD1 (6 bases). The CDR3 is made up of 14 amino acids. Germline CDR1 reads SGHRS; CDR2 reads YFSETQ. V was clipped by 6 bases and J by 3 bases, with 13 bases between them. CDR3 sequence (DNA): TGCGCCAGCACCATCGGACAGTCCAATCAGCCCCAGCATTTT. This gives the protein CASTIGQSNQPQHF.

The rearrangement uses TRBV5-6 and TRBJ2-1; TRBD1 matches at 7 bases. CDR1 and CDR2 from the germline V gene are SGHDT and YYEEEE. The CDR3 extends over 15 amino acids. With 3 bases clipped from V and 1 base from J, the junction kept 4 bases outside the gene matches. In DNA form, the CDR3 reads TGTGCCAGCAGCTGGGGGACAGAGTCCTACAATGAGCAGTTCTTC. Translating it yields CASSWGTESYNEQFF.

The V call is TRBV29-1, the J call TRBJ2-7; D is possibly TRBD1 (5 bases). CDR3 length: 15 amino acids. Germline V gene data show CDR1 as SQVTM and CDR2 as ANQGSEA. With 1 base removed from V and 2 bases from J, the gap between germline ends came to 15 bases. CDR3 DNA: TGCAGCGTTGAAGTGCCGGACACCATCACCTACGAGCAGTACTTC. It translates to CSVEVPDTITYEQYF.

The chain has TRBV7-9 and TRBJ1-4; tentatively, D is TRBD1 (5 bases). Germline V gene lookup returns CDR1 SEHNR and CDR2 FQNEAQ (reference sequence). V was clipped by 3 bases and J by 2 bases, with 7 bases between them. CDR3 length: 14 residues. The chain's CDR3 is CASSFGTTNEKLFF. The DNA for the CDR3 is TGTGCCAGCAGCTTCGGGACCACTAATGAAAAACTGTTTTTT. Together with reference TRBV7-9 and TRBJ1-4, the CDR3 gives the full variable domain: DTGVSQNPRHKITKRGQNVTFRCDPISEHNRLYWYRQTLGQGPEFLTYFQNEAQLEKSRLLSDRFSAERPKGSFSTLEIQRTEQGDSAMYLCASSFGTTNEKLFFGSGTQLSVL.